This TCR beta chain was captured by sequencing in a study of blood T cell repertoires in COVID-19. The overall study: The United States, Italy and Spain were the sources of the acute and convalescent COVID-19 samples.

TCRdb's copy holds only in-frame clones and misses some; the assay was immunoSEQ multiplex PCR. The data show nearly 250,000 clones, more than 75% seen once. Germline V gene sequence: CDR1 MNHEY, CDR2 SVGAGI. The CDR3 is made up of 13 amino acids. Trimming at V came to 5 bases and at J to 3 bases, leaving 3 bases not matched to a gene. The chain uses TRBV6-5 and TRBJ1-2, with TRBD1 identical over 7 bases. Sequenced input: PBMCs or T cells enriched from blood (not recorded which). This sequence was found in a woman in her 50s who had recovered from COVID-19. The CDR3 region is CASSRDRDYGYTF. In DNA form, the CDR3 reads TGTGCCAGCAGTAGAGACAGGGACTATGGCTACACCTTC.